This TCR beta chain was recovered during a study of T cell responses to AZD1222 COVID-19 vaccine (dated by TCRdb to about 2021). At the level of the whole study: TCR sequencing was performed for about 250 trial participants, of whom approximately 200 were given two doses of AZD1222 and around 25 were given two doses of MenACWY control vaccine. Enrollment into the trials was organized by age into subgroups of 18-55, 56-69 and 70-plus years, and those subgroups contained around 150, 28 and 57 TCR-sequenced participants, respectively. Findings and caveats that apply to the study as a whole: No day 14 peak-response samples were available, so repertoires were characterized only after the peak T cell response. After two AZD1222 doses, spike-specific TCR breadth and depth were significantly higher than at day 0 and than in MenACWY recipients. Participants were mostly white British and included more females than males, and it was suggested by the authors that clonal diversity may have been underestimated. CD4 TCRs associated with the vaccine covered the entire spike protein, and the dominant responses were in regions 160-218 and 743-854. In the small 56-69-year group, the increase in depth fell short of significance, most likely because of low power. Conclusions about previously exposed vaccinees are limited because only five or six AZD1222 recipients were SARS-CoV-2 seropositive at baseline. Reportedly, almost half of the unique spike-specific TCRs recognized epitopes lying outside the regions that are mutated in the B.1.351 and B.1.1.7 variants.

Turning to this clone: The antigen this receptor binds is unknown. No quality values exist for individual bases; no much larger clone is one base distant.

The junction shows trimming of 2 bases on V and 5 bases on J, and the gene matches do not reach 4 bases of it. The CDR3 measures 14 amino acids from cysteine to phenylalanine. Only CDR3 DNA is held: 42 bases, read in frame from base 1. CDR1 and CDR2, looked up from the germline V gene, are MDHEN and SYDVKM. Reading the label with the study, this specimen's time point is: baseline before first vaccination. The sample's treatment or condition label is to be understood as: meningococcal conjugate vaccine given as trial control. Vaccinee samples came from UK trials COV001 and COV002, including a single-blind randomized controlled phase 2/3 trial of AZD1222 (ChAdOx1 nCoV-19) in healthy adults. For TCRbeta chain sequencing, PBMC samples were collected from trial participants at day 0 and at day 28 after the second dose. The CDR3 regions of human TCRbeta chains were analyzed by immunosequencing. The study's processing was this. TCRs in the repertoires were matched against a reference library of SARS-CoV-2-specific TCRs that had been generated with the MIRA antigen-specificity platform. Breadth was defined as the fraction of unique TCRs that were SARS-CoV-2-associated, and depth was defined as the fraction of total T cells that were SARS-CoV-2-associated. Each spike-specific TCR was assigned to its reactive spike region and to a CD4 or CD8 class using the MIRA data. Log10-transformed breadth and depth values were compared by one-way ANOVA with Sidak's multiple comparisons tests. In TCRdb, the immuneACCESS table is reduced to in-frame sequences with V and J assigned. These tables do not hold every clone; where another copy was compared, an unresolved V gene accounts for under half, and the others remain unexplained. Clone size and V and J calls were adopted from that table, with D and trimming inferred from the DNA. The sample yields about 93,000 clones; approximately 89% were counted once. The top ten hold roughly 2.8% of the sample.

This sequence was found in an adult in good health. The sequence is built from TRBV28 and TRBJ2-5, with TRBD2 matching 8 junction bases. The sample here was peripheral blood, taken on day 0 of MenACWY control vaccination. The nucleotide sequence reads TGTGCCAGCAGTTTACTAGCGGGTCGGGAGACCCAGTACTTC. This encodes CASSLLAGRETQYF. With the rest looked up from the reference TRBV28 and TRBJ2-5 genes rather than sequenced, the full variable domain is DVKVTQSSRYLVKRTGEKVFLECVQDMDHENMFWYRQDPGLGLRLIYFSYDVKMKEKGDIPEGYSVSREKKERFSLILESASTNQTSMYLCASSLLAGRETQYFGPGTRLLVL.